A selection of T cell receptor beta chains follows, all from one sample in a study of shared clonotypes between healthy human individuals. This table comes from immunoSEQ multiplex PCR, and its TCRdb copy is limited to in-frame clones, with some not included. Of some 2.1 million clones detected, around 96% appear once; the ten largest clones hold 1% to 1.3%. The sequenced material came from naive CD8+ T cells sorted from blood. The receptors were sampled from a man in his late teens or twenties in good health. CDR3s include the opening cysteine and the closing phenylalanine or tryptophan. The order of the fields is J gene, D gene, V gene, clone size, CDR3 DNA, CDR3 protein. The D gene is left open where the match is weak. Clone size is stated in some rows and not others, as once, few, many or a class when expanded.

>TRBJ2-1|TRBD1|TRBV19|-
TGTGCCAGTAGTATAGATACAGGGGTCTACAATGAGCAGTTCTTC
CASSIDTGVYNEQFF
>TRBJ2-2|-|TRBV9|-
TGTGCCAGCACCCCCACTTCGGCTACGGGCGGGGAGCTGTTTTTT
CASTPTSATGGELFF
>TRBJ2-7|-|TRBV28|once
TGTGCCAGCAGTTTAAGGATAACAGTTTTATCCTACGAGCAGTACTTC
CASSLRITVLSYEQYF
>TRBJ2-6|-|TRBV9|-
TGTGCCAGCAGCGACAGTCCTGGGGCCAACGTCCTGACTTTC
CASSDSPGANVLTF
>TRBJ2-2|-|TRBV5-4|-
TGTGCCAGCGAAGGAGGTTCCGGGGAGCTGTTTTTT
CASEGGSGELFF
>TRBJ1-6|-|TRBV6-6|-
TGTGCCAGCAGTTACTCCGTCGGCCTCAATTCACCCCTCCACTTT
CASSYSVGLNSPLHF
>TRBJ1-6|-|TRBV30|once
TGTGCCTGGATCTCGGGGAGCTCCTATAATTCACCCCTCCACTTT
CAWISGSSYNSPLHF
>TRBJ1-4|-|TRBV9|once
TGTGCCAGCAGCGGGTATAATGAAAAACTGTTTTTT
CASSGYNEKLFF
>TRBJ2-2|-|TRBV4-3|-
TGCGCCAGCAGCCAGGGGGTCATGGGCACCGGGGAGCTGTTTTTT
CASSQGVMGTGELFF
>TRBJ1-2|-|TRBV5-6|-
TGTGCCAGCAGCTTGGAGGTCCCTCCACTCCCGTTTAACTATGGCTACACCTTC
CASSLEVPPLPFNYGYTF
>TRBJ2-3|-|TRBV6-5|-
TGTGCCAGCAGTTTTTCATTCACAGATACGCAGTATTTT
CASSFSFTDTQYF
>TRBJ2-7|-|TRBV30|-
TGTGCCTGGAGTGTGTCCTGGGGTGAAAAATACGAGCAGTACTTC
CAWSVSWGEKYEQYF
>TRBJ1-1|-|TRBV4-3|once
TGCGCCAGCAGCCAAGAACCCTCGCCGGTAGAAGCTTTCTTT
CASSQEPSPVEAFF
>TRBJ1-6|TRBD1|TRBV6-6|-
TGTGCCAGCAGCACGGACAGGGGGTCATCCCGTTCACCCCTCCACTTT
CASSTDRGSSRSPLHF
>TRBJ2-1|-|TRBV29-1|once
TGCAGTGGTTTGGGCGGCAGCTACAATGAGCAGTTCTTC
CSGLGGSYNEQFF
>TRBJ2-3|TRBD1|TRBV27|-
TGTGCCAGCAGTACCTTAGGACAGGGGAGGGAAGATACGCAGTATTTT
CASSTLGQGREDTQYF
>TRBJ1-5|TRBD1|TRBV28|-
TGTGCCAGCAGCCGACAGGGGGCCGTAGTTGGGAATCAGCCCCAGCATTTT
CASSRQGAVVGNQPQHF
>TRBJ1-1|TRBD1|TRBV7-9|-
TGTGCCAGCAGCTCGACAGGGGGAATAGATTTCTTT
CASSSTGGIDFF
>TRBJ2-7|-|TRBV27|-
TGTGCCAGCAGTTTATCCGGAGACAGGACTTACGAGCAGTACTTC
CASSLSGDRTYEQYF
>TRBJ1-1|-|TRBV7-9|-
TGTGCCAGCAGCGGTAGAGGATTCGGGGACCACACTGAAGCTTTCTTT
CASSGRGFGDHTEAFF
>TRBJ2-7|-|TRBV13|-
TGTGCCAGCAGCTTATCAGGGTTTGAGAACGAGCAGTACTTC
CASSLSGFENEQYF
>TRBJ2-7|TRBD1|TRBV28|-
TGTGCCAGCAGTTGGACAGGCCCCTACGAGCAGTACTTC
CASSWTGPYEQYF
>TRBJ1-2|-|TRBV6-1|-
TGTGCCAGCAGGGGACGCAATCGCGACGAATATGGCTACACCTTC
CASRGRNRDEYGYTF
>TRBJ1-2|TRBD1|TRBV4-3|-
TGCGCCAGCAGCCAACAGGGGGAGTACTATGGCTACACCTTC
CASSQQGEYYGYTF
>TRBJ1-2|-|TRBV30|-
TGTGCCCTGTCAACCGGGACAAGAGATGGCTACACCTTC
CALSTGTRDGYTF
>TRBJ1-3|-|TRBV30|-
TGTGCCTGGAGTGGACCCTCTGGAAACACCATATATTTT
CAWSGPSGNTIYF
>TRBJ2-3|-|TRBV7-2|-
TGTGCCAGCAGCTCCCCTTGGTATCGGGGGCGCAACACAGATACGCAGTATTTT
CASSSPWYRGRNTDTQYF
>TRBJ2-7|-|TRBV7-2|once
TGTGCCAGCAGCAGATTTCAGGAGGGGGTCTACGAGCAGTACTTC
CASSRFQEGVYEQYF
>TRBJ2-7|-|TRBV5-5|-
TGTGCCAGCAGCTTGGAGGGGACAAGAGGGCCCTACGAGCAGTACTTC
CASSLEGTRGPYEQYF
>TRBJ1-2|TRBD1|TRBV25-1|-
TGTGCCAGCAGTAACAGGGGAGCCCTCTATGGCTACACCTTC
CASSNRGALYGYTF
>TRBJ1-2|-|TRBV6-5|-
TGTGCCAGCAGTTACTCGATAGGCCCATTATATGGCTACACCTTC
CASSYSIGPLYGYTF
>TRBJ2-3|-|TRBV6-5|-
TGTGCCAGCAGTTACACAGGTCCAGATACGCAGTATTTT
CASSYTGPDTQYF
>TRBJ1-2|TRBD1|TRBV14|-
TGTGCCAGCAGCCAAAGATTGGGGACAGGTGAAGGATATGGCTACACCTTC
CASSQRLGTGEGYGYTF
>TRBJ1-1|-|TRBV10-3|-
TGTGCCACGTACCGGGACGGTGAAGCTTTCTTT
CATYRDGEAFF
>TRBJ2-2|TRBD2|TRBV10-3|-
TGTGCCATCAGTTCCGGGACTAGCGGGCGAGCCGGGGAGCTGTTTTTT
CAISSGTSGRAGELFF
>TRBJ1-4|-|TRBV7-6|once
TGTGCCAGCAGCGCGGCCGGGTCTAATGAAAAACTGTTTTTT
CASSAAGSNEKLFF
>TRBJ2-3|TRBD1|TRBV4-1|-
TGCGCCAGCAGCGCCCGGGACAGGGGATACTCGGATACGCAGTATTTT
CASSARDRGYSDTQYF
>TRBJ2-1|-|TRBV5-1|-
TGCGCCAGCAGCCCGAGGGGGGGCAATGAGCAGTTCTTC
CASSPRGGNEQFF
>TRBJ1-4|-|TRBV10-3|-
TGTGCCATCAGTGACTCAGGGACAATTGATGCAACTAATGAAAAACTGTTTTTT
CAISDSGTIDATNEKLFF
>TRBJ2-2|TRBD1|TRBV19|-
TGTGCCAGTTGGGACAGGGGTACTTTGAACACCGGGGAGCTGTTTTTT
CASWDRGTLNTGELFF
>TRBJ1-2|-|TRBV11-2|-
TGTGCCAGCAGCTTAGGCCCGGACTATGGCTACACCTTC
CASSLGPDYGYTF
>TRBJ2-2|-|TRBV4-3|-
TGCGCCAGCAGCCAAGATGGAGGGCTCTCCGGGGAGCTGTTTTTT
CASSQDGGLSGELFF